Below, one T cell receptor (beta chain) is given with its context. Its antigen remains unidentified. These data originate in a study of early T cells in non-severe SARS-CoV-2 infection. Looking at the study overall: The input, bulk RNA from unsorted whole blood, was sequenced, and chains were unpaired.

Researchers attached unique molecular identifiers to individual cDNA molecules. A single record per CDR3 protein comes from TCRdb applying MiXCR to the 5' RACE reads. The data hold tens of thousands of distinct CDR3 sequences, with around 7.8% observed a single time. Notes on the study in general: Missing private and CD4 specificities, VDJdb matching favored anti-spike CD8 responses.

CDR3 length equals 15 residues. Between the trimmed V and J ends, which lost 0 bases and 3 bases, there was a span of 12 bases. In germline, CDR1 is LGHNA, CDR2 YSLEER. The chain combines TRBV4-3 with TRBJ2-7, with D perhaps TRBD1 or TRBD2 (5 bases each). The TCR originated in an adult who was a healthcare worker with PCR-confirmed SARS-CoV-2 infection or an uninfected control (not recorded which). The sample was whole blood. This CDR3 reads CASSQDTGPHYEQYF. DNA for the CDR3: TGCGCCAGCAGCCAAGATACGGGGCCTCACTACGAGCAGTACTTC.